What follows describes a single T cell receptor (beta chain). The antigen remains undetermined. Germline CDR1 MNHEY, CDR2 SVGAGI. Trimming left V 2 bases short and J 8 bases short, with 6 bases between. The length of the CDR3 is 11 residues. Libraries were prepared by immunoSEQ multiplex PCR; TCRdb keeps only in-frame clonotypes and omits some of them. The sample contains 13,000 or so clones, under 70% of which appear only once. The data derive from a study of OX40 agonist ivuxolimab in advanced cancers. Study summary: Two patients with cutaneous melanoma and one with hepatocellular carcinoma, three in total, showed partial responses. Whole-study results and caveats: Partly responding patients at 0.1-3.0 mg/kg showed some of the smallest clonal expansion. Relative to CD4+, CD8+ T cells held more expanded clones on average.

This TCR was recovered from an adult with an advanced solid tumor such as melanoma, head and neck, liver or kidney cancer. The input for sequencing was CD4+ or CD8+ T cells sorted from blood, taken in a trial of the OX40 agonist ivuxolimab. The V and J genes are TRBV6-5 and TRBJ1-1; unclear D gene. CDR3 bases: TGTGCCAGCAGTTACAGGGCGGAAGCTTTCTTT. This codes for CASSYRAEAFF.